This T cell receptor (beta chain) was found in a study of blood T cells in healthy people across ages. Background on the study: There was about one barcoded beta molecule captured by template switching per two T cells.

Points on this clonotype: What it recognizes is unknown.

Overall study results and limits: The recorded TCR beta diversity per million T cells decreased in a roughly linear manner with age. Fewer expanded clones and more diversity marked long-lived versus aged donors.

This CDR3 contains 15 residues. Deletions cut 4 bases from V and 2 bases from J, with 14 bases between. Germline V gene lookup returns CDR1 LGHDT and CDR2 YNNKEL (reference sequence). The use of a sample-barcoded 5' primer and a J-beta primer mix characterized a second PCR of about 6 to 11 cycles. A template-switch adaptor that had 12 random nucleotides put a tag on each cDNA molecule. TCRdb independently ran MiXCR on the 5' RACE reads; one entry per CDR3 protein. The sample contains hundreds of thousands of distinct CDR3 sequences, approximately 30% of which appear only once. This chain uses TRBV3-1 with TRBJ1-2; D gene uncertain. The clonotype originates from an elderly woman in good health. Source material: blood. CDR3 sequence (DNA): TGTGCCAGCAGCCTGTCCACCCCTCAGAACTATGGCTACACCTTC. Protein sequence: CASSLSTPQNYGYTF. The variable domain in full, completed from reference TRBV3-1 and TRBJ1-2, reads DTAVSQTPKYLVTQMGNDKSIKCEQNLGHDTMYWYKQDSKKFLKIMFSYNNKELIINETVPNRFSPKSPDKAHLNLHINSLELGDSAVYFCASSLSTPQNYGYTFGSGTRLTVV.